Listed below are T cell receptor beta chains from one sample, sequenced in a study of post-analysis software for immune sequencing data. TCRdb fed the PCR reads into MiXCR, producing one record per CDR3 protein. Seen here are around 770,000 distinct CDR3 sequences, around 46% observed once, and the top ten hold roughly 4.9%. The sample taken for sequencing was blood. The origin of the receptors is a girl aged 10 to 17 with multiple sclerosis. Each CDR3 is given with its conserved first and last residue. The order of the fields is CDR3 length, clone size, J gene, V gene, CDR3 protein. Where a row states a size, it is once, few, many or the class of an expanded clone; other rows omit it.

cdr3_length: 13; clone_size: few; j_call: TRBJ1-2; v_call: TRBV30; cdr3_aa: CAWSVQGAGGYTF
cdr3_length: 14; clone_size: .; j_call: TRBJ1-2; v_call: TRBV12-3/TRBV12-4; cdr3_aa: CASSLQGLFYGYTF
cdr3_length: 13; clone_size: .; j_call: TRBJ2-5; v_call: TRBV5-6; cdr3_aa: CASSYTGGETQYF
cdr3_length: 14; clone_size: few; j_call: TRBJ2-7; v_call: TRBV14; cdr3_aa: CASSQVAGDYEQYF
cdr3_length: 14; clone_size: .; j_call: TRBJ2-3; v_call: TRBV7-2; cdr3_aa: CASSLGQGEDTQYF
cdr3_length: 18; clone_size: few; j_call: TRBJ2-1; v_call: TRBV7-2; cdr3_aa: CASSLVGLGGSSYNEQFF
cdr3_length: 14; clone_size: .; j_call: TRBJ1-1; v_call: TRBV28; cdr3_aa: CASSPTGENTEAFF
cdr3_length: 14; clone_size: .; j_call: TRBJ2-1; v_call: TRBV5-1; cdr3_aa: CASSRGTVYNEQFF
cdr3_length: 16; clone_size: .; j_call: TRBJ2-1; v_call: TRBV6-5; cdr3_aa: CASRQLSQRTNNEQFF
cdr3_length: 15; clone_size: few; j_call: TRBJ2-5; v_call: TRBV12-3/TRBV12-4; cdr3_aa: CASSFGGRAVETQYF
cdr3_length: 15; clone_size: .; j_call: TRBJ1-5; v_call: TRBV19; cdr3_aa: CASSPRPRGGQPQHF
cdr3_length: 20; clone_size: few; j_call: TRBJ2-3; v_call: TRBV12-3/TRBV12-4; cdr3_aa: CASSLTRLGTSGRMRDTQYF
cdr3_length: 13; clone_size: .; j_call: TRBJ2-1; v_call: TRBV7-2; cdr3_aa: CASSLSPRHEQFF
cdr3_length: 16; clone_size: .; j_call: TRBJ2-4; v_call: TRBV20-1; cdr3_aa: CSARDPRTGTKNIQYF
cdr3_length: 14; clone_size: .; j_call: TRBJ1-6; v_call: TRBV5-5; cdr3_aa: CASSFQDQGSPLHF
cdr3_length: 13; clone_size: many; j_call: TRBJ2-7; v_call: TRBV5-1; cdr3_aa: CASGGQGPYEQYF
cdr3_length: 14; clone_size: .; j_call: TRBJ2-7; v_call: TRBV2; cdr3_aa: CASSDWTISYEQYF
cdr3_length: 15; clone_size: few; j_call: TRBJ2-3; v_call: TRBV6-6; cdr3_aa: CASSYPGPSTDTQYF
cdr3_length: 19; clone_size: .; j_call: TRBJ2-5; v_call: TRBV6-2/TRBV6-3; cdr3_aa: CASSLQGSRPGTHRETQYF
cdr3_length: 14; clone_size: .; j_call: TRBJ1-5; v_call: TRBV29-1; cdr3_aa: CSVEGGIPNQPQHF
cdr3_length: 15; clone_size: .; j_call: TRBJ2-1; v_call: TRBV27; cdr3_aa: CASTPLSGTYNEQFF
cdr3_length: 15; clone_size: few; j_call: TRBJ2-3; v_call: TRBV29-1; cdr3_aa: CSGSPGTPRTDTQYF
cdr3_length: 14; clone_size: few; j_call: TRBJ2-7; v_call: TRBV6-1; cdr3_aa: CASSVREQRYEQYF
cdr3_length: 16; clone_size: .; j_call: TRBJ2-1; v_call: TRBV28; cdr3_aa: CASSLFRLAGYNEQFF
cdr3_length: 11; clone_size: .; j_call: TRBJ2-1; v_call: TRBV20-1; cdr3_aa: CSALYYNEQFF
cdr3_length: 16; clone_size: .; j_call: TRBJ1-2; v_call: TRBV12-5; cdr3_aa: CASGPYQEGDNYGYTF
cdr3_length: 14; clone_size: few; j_call: TRBJ2-1; v_call: TRBV20-1; cdr3_aa: CSAELGVSYNEQFF
cdr3_length: 14; clone_size: .; j_call: TRBJ2-3; v_call: TRBV2; cdr3_aa: CTSGPFLPTDTQYF
cdr3_length: 16; clone_size: .; j_call: TRBJ2-7; v_call: TRBV12-3/TRBV12-4; cdr3_aa: CASSLAWGQGAGEQYF
cdr3_length: 11; clone_size: many; j_call: TRBJ2-5; v_call: TRBV3-1; cdr3_aa: CASSQGETQYF
cdr3_length: 14; clone_size: .; j_call: TRBJ2-5; v_call: TRBV20-1; cdr3_aa: CSARDSATPETQYF
cdr3_length: 15; clone_size: .; j_call: TRBJ1-5; v_call: TRBV28; cdr3_aa: CASSPGTASNQPQHF
cdr3_length: 11; clone_size: .; j_call: TRBJ2-3; v_call: TRBV29-1; cdr3_aa: CSVGLVDTQYF
cdr3_length: 21; clone_size: few; j_call: TRBJ2-6; v_call: TRBV6-2/TRBV6-3; cdr3_aa: CASSYELGQPATSSGANVLTF
cdr3_length: 15; clone_size: .; j_call: TRBJ2-7; v_call: TRBV7-9; cdr3_aa: CASSPRDLSSYEQYF
cdr3_length: 15; clone_size: .; j_call: TRBJ2-1; v_call: TRBV7-9; cdr3_aa: CASSLEQGAQNEQFF
cdr3_length: 12; clone_size: .; j_call: TRBJ2-3; v_call: TRBV20-1; cdr3_aa: CSGSGNTDTQYF
cdr3_length: 13; clone_size: many; j_call: TRBJ2-7; v_call: TRBV3-1; cdr3_aa: CASSQVRGYEQYF
cdr3_length: 13; clone_size: many; j_call: TRBJ2-7; v_call: TRBV20-1; cdr3_aa: CSARVTGTYEQYF
cdr3_length: 17; clone_size: once; j_call: TRBJ1-2; v_call: TRBV28; cdr3_aa: CASRPYMFGQANYGYTF
cdr3_length: 16; clone_size: few; j_call: TRBJ2-5; v_call: TRBV29-1; cdr3_aa: CSVGGVQGALRETQYF
cdr3_length: 16; clone_size: .; j_call: TRBJ2-3; v_call: TRBV4-2; cdr3_aa: CASSEVMSRGRDTQYF
cdr3_length: 15; clone_size: .; j_call: TRBJ1-1; v_call: TRBV5-1; cdr3_aa: CASSWEGAPNTEAFF
cdr3_length: 15; clone_size: .; j_call: TRBJ1-6; v_call: TRBV9; cdr3_aa: CASSPTGGQGSPLHF
cdr3_length: 15; clone_size: .; j_call: TRBJ2-7; v_call: TRBV6-6; cdr3_aa: CASSAVGTVRHEQYF